This T cell receptor beta chain is from a study of OX40 agonist ivuxolimab in advanced cancers. CDR1 is SGHRS and CDR2 is YFSETQ in the germline V gene. The ends were cut back, 0 bases at V and 0 bases at J, with 13 bases in the middle. The CDR3 loop spans 16 amino acids. Profiled with immunoSEQ multiplex PCR; TCRdb holds only in-frame clones, not every one. The sample lists about 60,000 clones; about 88% were seen once. Material: CD4+ or CD8+ T cells sorted from blood, obtained in a trial of the OX40 agonist ivuxolimab. The TCR sequence derives from an adult with an advanced solid tumor such as melanoma, head and neck, liver or kidney cancer. The chain employs TRBV5-1 and TRBJ2-7; tentatively, D is TRBD2 (6 bases). The chain's CDR3 is CASSLDPGGSSYEQYF. CDR3 bases: TGCGCCAGCAGCTTGGACCCTGGAGGGAGCTCCTACGAGCAGTACTTC. Full variable domain (missing parts from reference TRBV5-1 and TRBJ2-7): KAGVTQTPRYLIKTRGQQVTLSCSPISGHRSVSWYQQTPGQGLQFLFEYFSETQRNKGNFPGRFSGRQFSNSRSEMNVSTLELGDSALYLCASSLDPGGSSYEQYFGPGTRLTVT.